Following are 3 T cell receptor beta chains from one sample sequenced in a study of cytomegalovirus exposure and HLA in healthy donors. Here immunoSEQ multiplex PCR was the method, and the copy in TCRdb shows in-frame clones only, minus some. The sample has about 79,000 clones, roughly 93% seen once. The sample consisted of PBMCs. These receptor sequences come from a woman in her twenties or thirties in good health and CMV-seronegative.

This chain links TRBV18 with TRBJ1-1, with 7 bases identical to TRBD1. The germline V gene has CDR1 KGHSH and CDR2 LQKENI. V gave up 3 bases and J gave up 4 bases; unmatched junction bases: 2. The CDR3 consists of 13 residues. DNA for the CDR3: TGTGCCAGCTCACCGGGACAGCCCACTGAAGCTTTCTTT. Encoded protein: CASSPGQPTEAFF.

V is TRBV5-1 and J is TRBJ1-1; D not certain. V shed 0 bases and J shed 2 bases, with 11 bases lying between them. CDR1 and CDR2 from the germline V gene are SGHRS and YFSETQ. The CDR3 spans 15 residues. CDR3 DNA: TGCGCCAGCAGCTTGGAGCCGTTACGCAACACTGAAGCTTTCTTT. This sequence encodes CASSLEPLRNTEAFF.

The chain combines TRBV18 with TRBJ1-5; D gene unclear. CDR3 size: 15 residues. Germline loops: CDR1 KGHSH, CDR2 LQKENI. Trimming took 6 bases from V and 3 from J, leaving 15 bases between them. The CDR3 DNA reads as TGTGCCAGCTCCTCTAGCGACCGTCTCAATCAGCCCCAGCATTTT. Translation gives CASSSSDRLNQPQHF.